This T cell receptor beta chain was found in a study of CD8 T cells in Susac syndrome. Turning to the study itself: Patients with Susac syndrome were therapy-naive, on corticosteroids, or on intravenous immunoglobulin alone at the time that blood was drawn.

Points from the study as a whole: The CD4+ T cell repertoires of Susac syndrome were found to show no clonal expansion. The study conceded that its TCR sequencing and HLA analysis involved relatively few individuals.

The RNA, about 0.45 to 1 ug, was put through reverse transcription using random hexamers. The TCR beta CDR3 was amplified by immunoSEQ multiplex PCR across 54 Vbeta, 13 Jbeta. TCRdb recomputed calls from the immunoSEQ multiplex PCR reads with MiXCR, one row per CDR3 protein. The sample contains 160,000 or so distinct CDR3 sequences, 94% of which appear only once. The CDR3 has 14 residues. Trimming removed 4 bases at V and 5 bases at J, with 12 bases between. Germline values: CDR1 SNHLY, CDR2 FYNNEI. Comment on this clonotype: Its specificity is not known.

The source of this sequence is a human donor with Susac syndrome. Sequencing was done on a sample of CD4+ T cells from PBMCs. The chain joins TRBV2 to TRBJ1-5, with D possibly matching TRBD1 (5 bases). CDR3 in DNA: TGTGCCAGCAGTGCGGACGGGACTCATCAGCCCCAGCATTTT. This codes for CASSADGTHQPQHF.